One and the same sample provided the 32 T cell receptor beta chains below, sequenced in a study of neurological immune-mediated disorders. TCRdb processed the 5' RACE reads anew with MiXCR; each CDR3 protein has one entry. Here the sample spans 45,000 or so distinct CDR3 sequences, roughly 13% being singletons. Sequenced sample: PBMCs. Receptor source: a female donor in good health.

This clonotype has at least ten counts. This sequence joins TRBV18 and TRBJ2-2; unclear D gene. The CDR3 consists of 16 residues. The V and J ends lost 1 base and 7 bases respectively, with 16 bases between them. Germline V gene sequence: CDR1 KGHSH, CDR2 LQKENI. CDR3 bases: TGTGCCAGCTCACCACGTATAATATCAGACGACGGGGAGCTGTTTTTT. Translation: CASSPRIISDDGELFF.

This clonotype was seen a single time. One end of the junction is discordant with germline, which a read error may explain. The gene calls are TRBV5-5 and TRBJ2-4, with D possibly matching TRBD2 (5 bases). Germline CDR1 SGHKS, CDR2 YYEKEE (reference sequence). CDR3 length: 17 amino acids. The CDR3 bases are TGTGTCAGCAGCGTCGCTGCGGGTGTCGCGGGCTTCGATCCTCAGTACTTC. Its translation: CVSSVAAGVAGFDPQYF. The entire variable domain, with the rest obtained from reference TRBV5-5 and TRBJ2-4, is as follows: DAGVTQSPTHLIKTRGQQVTLRCSPISGHKSVSWYQQVLGQGPQFIFQYYEKEERGRGNFPDRFSARQFPNYSSELNVNALLLGDSALYLCVSSVAAGVAGFDPQYFGAGTRLSVL.

With respect to this clonotype: This may be a read error: a much more frequent sequence differs by one nucleotide. In DNA, the CDR3 is TGTGCCAGAAGCCTGGAACACGAGGCTTTCTTT. The encoded protein is CARSLEHEAFF. The V and J genes are TRBV12-3 or TRBV12-4 and TRBJ1-1, with no clear D. The CDR3 spans 11 residues. V lost 9 bases and J 11 bases, leaving 16 bases between the germline ends.

This clonotype was recorded many times. This chain uses TRBV20-1 with TRBJ1-3, with no clear D. CDR3 size: 13 residues. The ends were cut back, 3 bases at V and 0 bases at J, with 6 bases in the middle. Per germline, CDR1 DFQATT and CDR2 SNEGSKA (reference sequence). The CDR3 here is CSARVVSGNTIYF. The CDR3 coding sequence is TGCAGTGCTAGGGTCGTCTCTGGAAACACCATATATTTT.

This clonotype was recorded at least ten times. The chain couples TRBV7-6 to TRBJ2-2; 9 bases are a match to TRBD2. V lost 6 bases to trimming and J lost 2 bases; unmatched junction nucleotides: 10. The CDR3 covers 17 residues. Germline CDR1 reads SGHVS; CDR2 reads FNYEAQ. CDR3 in DNA: TGTGCCAGCAGGCCATCGGCGGGAGGGAGTAACACCGGGGAGCTGTTTTTT. Protein product: CASRPSAGGSNTGELFF.

Of note for this clonotype: This sequence may be a read error, since a much larger clone differs from it by one base. V and J are TRBV6-5 and TRBJ1-1, with D perhaps TRBD1 (6 bases). Germline V gives CDR1 MNHEY, CDR2 SVGAGI. CDR3 size: 14 residues. Trimming cost V 10 bases and J 0 bases, with 15 bases left between them. DNA for the CDR3: TGTGCCAACAGGGCAGGAAGCATGAACACTGAAGCTTTCTTT. It encodes CANRAGSMNTEAFF.

This clonotype was seen many times. The chain has TRBV5-1 and TRBJ2-1, with TRBD2 matching 10 bases. Unmatched junction bases numbered 11, after V lost 4 bases and J lost 10 bases. This CDR3 is built from 15 residues. Looked up from germline, CDR1 is SGHRS and CDR2 is YFSETQ. CDR3 in amino acids: CASSTGTSDLSEQFF. As DNA, the CDR3 is TGCGCCAGCAGCACCGGGACTAGCGACTTGAGCGAGCAGTTCTTC.

There are many counts of this clonotype. The V and J genes are TRBV7-2 and TRBJ2-2; 13 nucleotides line up with TRBD2. The V segment lost 5 bases and the J segment 6 bases; nucleotides outside the gene matches: 0. Germline V gene sequence: CDR1 SGHTA, CDR2 FQGNSA. The CDR3 is 14 amino acids. The CDR3 loop is CASSTSGRAGELFF. The CDR3 DNA is TGTGCCAGCAGCACTAGCGGGAGGGCCGGGGAGCTGTTTTTT.

As concerns this clonotype: A much larger clone lies a single base off, so this may be a read error. A read error is likely, as this CDR3 ends without the conserved phenylalanine or tryptophan. The V call is TRBV6-5, the J call TRBJ1-1; no reliable D call. Trimming pared 2 bases from V and 8 bases from J, leaving 9 bases between. CDR1 and CDR2 from the germline V gene are MNHEY and SVGAGI. This CDR3 is 12 amino acids long. As DNA, the CDR3 is TGTGCCAGCAGTTACCCGCTCAGGGAAGCTTTCTAT. Protein sequence: CASSYPLREAFY.

This clonotype was recorded many times. The rearrangement uses TRBV18 and TRBJ2-3; TRBD1 might be the D (6 bases). The CDR3 runs 13 residues. Germline CDR1 KGHSH, CDR2 LQKENI. Trimming removed 6 bases from V and 2 bases from J, with 9 bases in between. The CDR3 region has the DNA TGTGCCAGCTCCTGGACAGCCACAGATACGCAGTATTTT. This codes for CASSWTATDTQYF.

Ten or more counts support this clonotype. This chain connects TRBV9 to TRBJ2-7; 7 bases are a match to TRBD1. CDR3 size: 15 residues. Germline lookup yields CDR1 SGDLS and CDR2 YYNGEE. The V and J ends lost 1 base and 5 bases, in that order; junction bases with no gene match: 9. The CDR3 reads CASSVTATGLNEQYF. The DNA for the CDR3 is TGTGCCAGCAGCGTAACCGCGACAGGGTTGAACGAGCAGTACTTC.

The sample holds many counts of this clonotype. This chain connects TRBV29-1 to TRBJ2-5; D uncertain. The CDR3 length is 11 residues. Germline V gene sequence: CDR1 SQVTM, CDR2 ANQGSEA. In DNA, the CDR3 is TGCTCCGGGCTGGAGCAAGAGACCCAGTACTTC. Its translation: CSGLEQETQYF.

In regard to this clonotype: A much larger clonotype is one base distant, so this may be a read error. The chain uses TRBV7-3 and TRBJ2-2; 8 positions agree with TRBD1. This CDR3 is 16 amino acids long. Germline V gives CDR1 SGHTA, CDR2 FQGTGA. CDR3 nucleotides: TGTGCCAGCATCTTAAGCTATGTCAGGGGGCCAGGGGAGCTGTTTTTT. This encodes CASILSYVRGPGELFF.

This clonotype was counted many times. V and J are TRBV7-9 and TRBJ2-6; D remains ambiguous. Germline assignment: CDR1 SEHNR and CDR2 FQNEAQ (reference sequence). Trimming took off 3 bases at V and 0 bases at J, with 0 bases between the two ends. The CDR3 covers 13 residues. The CDR3: CASSFSGANVLTF. The CDR3 DNA is TGTGCCAGCAGCTTCTCTGGGGCCAACGTCCTGACTTTC.

This clonotype was detected ten times or more. The gene calls are TRBV2 and TRBJ2-2; possible D gene TRBD1, 6 bases. Trimming removed 6 bases at V and 13 bases at J, with 18 bases between. The length of the CDR3 is 13 residues. Germline lookup yields CDR1 SNHLY and CDR2 FYNNEI. The CDR3 loop is CASSEPNTGMLFF. The DNA for the CDR3 is TGTGCCAGCAGCGAACCAAATACAGGGATGCTGTTTTTT.

This clonotype was recorded at least ten times. This chain joins TRBV29-1 and TRBJ2-3; 9 nucleotides align to TRBD2. Losses at the gene ends were 7 bases for V and 3 bases for J; bases not matched to a gene: 8. CDR1 SQVTM and CDR2 ANQGSEA come from the germline V gene. The length of the CDR3 is 14 residues. The CDR3, as DNA: TGCAGCGGGGGGACTAGCTTTCCGACAGATACGCAGTATTTT. This codes for CSGGTSFPTDTQYF.

This clonotype showed up many times. This rearrangement joins TRBV5-1 to TRBJ2-7; 15 bases agree with TRBD2. Trimming removed 3 bases from V and 6 bases from J; junction bases left unmatched: 1. The germline gives CDR1 SGHRS, CDR2 YFSETQ. The CDR3 length is 14 residues. The DNA of the CDR3 is TGCGCCAGCAGCTCGGGACTAGCGGGAGGCGAGCAGTACTTC. Its translation is CASSSGLAGGEQYF.

This clonotype occurred many times. This chain uses TRBV24-1 with TRBJ1-4; 8 nucleotides match TRBD1. V lost 7 bases and J lost 8; bases outside the gene matches: 14. The CDR3 covers 16 residues. Germline V lookup: CDR1 KGHDR, CDR2 SFDVKD. The DNA for the CDR3 is TGTGCCACCAGCGGGGGAGGGACAGGCCGTAGGGAAAAACTGTTTTTT. Translating it yields CATSGGGTGRREKLFF.

This clonotype was seen at least ten times. The chain couples TRBV7-6 to TRBJ2-1; 11 nucleotides align to TRBD2. The CDR3 runs to 14 residues. Trimming took 4 bases from V and 7 from J; bases not matched to a gene: 3. Germline V CDR1 and CDR2: SGHVS, FNYEAQ. The CDR3 DNA reads TGTGCCAGCAGCTCCCGGACTAGCGGGAATGAGCAGTTCTTC. Translated, it gives CASSSRTSGNEQFF. Supplemented by reference TRBV7-6 and TRBJ2-1, the full variable domain reads GAGVSQSPRYKVTKRGQDVALRCDPISGHVSLYWYRQALGQGPEFLTYFNYEAQQDKSGLPNDRFSAERPEGSISTLTIQRTEQRDSAMYRCASSSRTSGNEQFFGPGTRLTVL.

This clonotype has at least ten counts. The gene calls are TRBV7-3 and TRBJ1-2; D is perhaps TRBD1 (5 bases). The CDR3 contains 15 residues. Trimming shortened V by 0 bases and J by 4 bases, and 12 bases separated the two germline ends. CDR1 is SGHTA, CDR2 FQGTGA, per germline. As DNA, the CDR3 is TGTGCCAGCAGCTTAACTCCGGGACCGGCCTATGGCTACACCTTC. This sequence encodes CASSLTPGPAYGYTF.

This clonotype has ten or more counts. This sequence joins TRBV5-1 and TRBJ1-1; tentative D call: TRBD1 (5 bases). CDR3 length equals 15 residues. CDR1 is SGHRS, CDR2 YFSETQ, per germline. V lost 4 bases and J lost 1, with 14 bases in between. The CDR3 sequence: CASSPVGGGNTEAFF. Here the CDR3 DNA reads TGCGCCAGCAGCCCCGTGGGGGGAGGGAACACTGAAGCTTTCTTT.

This clonotype was detected ten times or more. The chain employs TRBV20-1 and TRBJ2-7, with D maybe TRBD2 (7 bases). Germline loops: CDR1 DFQATT, CDR2 SNEGSKA (reference sequence). CDR3 size: 16 residues. V was cut by 5 bases and J by 5 bases, with 25 bases left in between. Written as DNA, the CDR3 is TGCAGTGCTCGGCGACCCACGGGGGGCCCCTTGAACGAGCAGTACTTC. It codes for CSARRPTGGPLNEQYF.

There are many counts of this clonotype. The chain is built from TRBV5-6 and TRBJ2-1; 9 positions agree with TRBD2. V dropped 4 bases and J dropped 9; count of bases not matched to a gene: 14. The CDR3 is made up of 16 amino acids. CDR1 is SGHDT, CDR2 YYEEEE, per germline. CDR3 sequence reads: CASSLRGLAGSGEQFF. CDR3 bases: TGTGCCAGCAGCCTCCGGGGGCTAGCGGGATCGGGTGAGCAGTTCTTC.

There are many counts of this clonotype. The CDR3 DNA is TGTGCCAGCAGCTTCGCCAGGGGCACTGGAGTAAATGAGCAGTTCTTC. Amino acid sequence: CASSFARGTGVNEQFF. The chain has TRBV7-6 and TRBJ2-1, with a weak D call TRBD1 (6 bases). Germline V gives CDR1 SGHVS, CDR2 FNYEAQ. The CDR3 length is 16 residues. Trimming left V 3 bases short and J 7 bases short, with 19 bases between.

A remark on this clonotype: Since a much larger clone is just one base distant, this may be a read error. The chain links TRBV6-2 or TRBV6-3 to TRBJ1-1, with 7 bases identical to TRBD1. CDR1 MNHEY and CDR2 SVGEGT come from the germline V gene. The length of the CDR3 is 15 residues. V dropped 7 bases and J dropped 4; count of bases not matched to a gene: 12. CDR3 DNA sequence: TGTGCCAGCACCACAAGGGGGACAGAGGGCACTGAAGCTTTCTTT. It codes for CASTTRGTEGTEAFF.

This clonotype was detected ten times or more. The chain is built from TRBV25-1 and TRBJ2-2; possibly TRBD2 for D (6 bases). Germline CDR1 and CDR2: MGHDK and SYGVNS. The V gene lost 4 bases and the J gene lost 4 bases, with 13 bases spanning the gap. The length of the CDR3 is 15 residues. The CDR3 sequence: CASSGRGSGTGELFF. The CDR3, as DNA: TGTGCCAGCAGTGGTCGGGGGTCGGGCACCGGGGAGCTGTTTTTT.

The V and J genes are TRBV12-3 or TRBV12-4 and TRBJ1-2; D call uncertain. The V end lost 2 bases, the J end lost 7 bases, and 11 bases lay between the germline ends. The CDR3 totals 13 residues. In nucleotides, the CDR3 is TGTGCCAGCAGTTTACCGGGCTGGGGTGGCTACACCTTC. As protein: CASSLPGWGGYTF.

This clonotype was detected ten times or more. The V gene is TRBV10-1, the J gene TRBJ1-1; the D gene is possibly TRBD1 (6 bases). Per the germline V gene, CDR1 is WNHNN and CDR2 is SYGVQD (reference sequence). The CDR3 extends over 15 amino acids. Trimming removed 6 bases at V and 6 bases at J, with 20 bases between. The chain's CDR3 is CASSATGIGISEAFF. The CDR3 DNA reads as TGCGCCAGCAGCGCCACAGGGATTGGAATATCTGAAGCTTTCTTT.

This clonotype was counted ten times or more. The chain joins TRBV30 to TRBJ1-6; no firm D call. The germline CDR1 and CDR2 sequences are GTSNPN and SVGIG (reference sequence). V gave up 8 bases and J gave up 4 bases, with 12 bases separating them. This CDR3 has 13 amino acids. In DNA, the CDR3 is TGTGCCGCGAAAGAGAGATATAATTCACCCCTCCACTTT. Translated: CAAKERYNSPLHF.

This clonotype was recorded at least ten times. The V and J genes are TRBV7-6 and TRBJ2-1; the D gene is possibly TRBD2 (6 bases). V lost 1 base and J 4 bases, leaving 8 bases between the germline ends. The CDR3 runs 14 residues. CDR1 is SGHVS, CDR2 FNYEAQ, per germline. The CDR3 DNA follows: TGTGCCAGCAGCTTAGGGGGGGTTTACAATGAGCAGTTCTTC. Its protein is CASSLGGVYNEQFF.

There are many counts of this clonotype. This chain joins TRBV5-1 and TRBJ1-1; no clear D. Germline values: CDR1 SGHRS, CDR2 YFSETQ. Trimming took 0 bases from V and 9 from J, leaving 6 bases between them. The CDR3 contains 11 residues. The CDR3 DNA follows: TGCGCCAGCAGCTTGGTAGTTAAAGCTTTCTTT. This gives the protein CASSLVVKAFF.

There are many counts of this clonotype. The rearrangement joins TRBV5-1 to TRBJ2-1; perhaps TRBD2 as D (7 bases). V was pared by 4 bases and J by 8 bases, with 19 bases between. Germline V gene sequence: CDR1 SGHRS, CDR2 YFSETQ. The CDR3 spans 15 residues. Here the CDR3 reads CASSQGGEIEDEQFF. CDR3 bases: TGCGCCAGCAGCCAAGGGGGGGAGATCGAGGATGAGCAGTTCTTC.